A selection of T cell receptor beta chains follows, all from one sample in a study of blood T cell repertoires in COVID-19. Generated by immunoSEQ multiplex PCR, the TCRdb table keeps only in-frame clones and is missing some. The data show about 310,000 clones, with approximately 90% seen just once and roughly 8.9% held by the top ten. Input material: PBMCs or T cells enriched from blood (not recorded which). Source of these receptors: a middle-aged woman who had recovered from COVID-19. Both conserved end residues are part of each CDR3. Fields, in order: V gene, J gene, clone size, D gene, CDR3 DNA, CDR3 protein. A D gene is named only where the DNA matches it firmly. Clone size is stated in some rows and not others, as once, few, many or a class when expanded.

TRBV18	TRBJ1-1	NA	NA	TGTGCCAGCTCCATTACCGTGGAGCAGGGGCTCGAGGAAGCTTTCTTT	CASSITVEQGLEEAFF
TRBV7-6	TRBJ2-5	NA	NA	TGTGCCAGCAGCTTAGCGCCCGGGACTTTTGAGACCCAGTACTTC	CASSLAPGTFETQYF
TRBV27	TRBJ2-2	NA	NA	TGTGCCAGCAGTTTAGACTTTAACACCGGGGAGCTGTTTTTT	CASSLDFNTGELFF
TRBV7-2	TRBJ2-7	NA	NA	TGTGCCAGCAGCTACCTGGGTCCGGGTATGTACGAGCAGTACTTC	CASSYLGPGMYEQYF
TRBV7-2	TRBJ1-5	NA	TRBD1	TGTGCCAGCAGCTTCGACAGGGGCAATCAGCCCCAGCATTTT	CASSFDRGNQPQHF
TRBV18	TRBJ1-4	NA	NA	TGTGCCAGCTCACCGACAGCAACTAATGAAAAACTGTTTTTT	CASSPTATNEKLFF
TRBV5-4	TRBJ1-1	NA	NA	TGTGCCAGCAGCTTCGAGTGGGGGGAGGGCACTGAAGCTTTCTTT	CASSFEWGEGTEAFF
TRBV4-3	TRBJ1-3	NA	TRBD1	TGCGCCAGCAGCCCCGGGACAGCGTCAGGAAACACCATATATTTT	CASSPGTASGNTIYF
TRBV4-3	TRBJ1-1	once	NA	TGCGCCAGCAGCCTACTCTCACAGATGAAAACTGAAGCTTTCTTT	CASSLLSQMKTEAFF
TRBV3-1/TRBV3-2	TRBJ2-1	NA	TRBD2	TGTGCCAGCAGCCCACCAGCGGGGGGGACCTACAATGAGCAGTTCTTC	CASSPPAGGTYNEQFF
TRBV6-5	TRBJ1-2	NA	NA	TGTGCCAGCAGTTACTCCCAGGGGATTGGCTACACCTTC	CASSYSQGIGYTF
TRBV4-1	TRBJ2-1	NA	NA	TGCGCCAGCAGCCAAGAGGCAGGGGGGAATGAGCAGTTCTTC	CASSQEAGGNEQFF
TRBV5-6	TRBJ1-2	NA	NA	TGTGCCAGCAGCTTGTATGGGGGGGACTATGGCTACACCTTC	CASSLYGGDYGYTF
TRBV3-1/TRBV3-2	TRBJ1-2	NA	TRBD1	TGTGCCAGCAGCCCCCGGGACAGGGCCCGTGGCTACACCTTC	CASSPRDRARGYTF
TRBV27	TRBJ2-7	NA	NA	TGTGCCAGCAGTTTCCAGCGCTTCTCCTACGAGCAGTACTTC	CASSFQRFSYEQYF
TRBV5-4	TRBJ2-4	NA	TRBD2	TGTGCCAGCAGCTACGCGGGAGTGGACAAAAACATTCAGTACTTC	CASSYAGVDKNIQYF
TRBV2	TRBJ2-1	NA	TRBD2	TGTGCCACCACCTTGAAAGCGGGGGGGCCCAATGAGCAGTTCTTC	CATTLKAGGPNEQFF
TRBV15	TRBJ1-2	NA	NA	TGTGCCACCAGCTCCCGTTGGACAGATCTTACGCTCGGCTATGGCTACACCTTC	CATSSRWTDLTLGYGYTF
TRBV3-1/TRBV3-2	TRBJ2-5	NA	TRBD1	TGTGCCAGCAGCCAAGATCCAGGGGGCCCGTTGTACCAAGAGACCCAGTACTTC	CASSQDPGGPLYQETQYF
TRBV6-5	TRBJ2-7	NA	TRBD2	TGTGCCAGCAGCCAGACTAGCGGGTGGGTAGAGCAGTACTTC	CASSQTSGWVEQYF
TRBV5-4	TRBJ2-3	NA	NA	TGTGCCAGCAACCAGGGGGGAGTTAAAGTAGATACGCAGTATTTT	CASNQGGVKVDTQYF
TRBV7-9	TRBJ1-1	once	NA	TGTGCCAGCAGCTTAGCGGGAGGGGCGCGGACTGAAGCTTTCTTT	CASSLAGGARTEAFF
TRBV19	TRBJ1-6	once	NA	TGTGCCAGTAGTGCCCTACAGGTGAAGCTCCATAATTCACCCCTCCACTTT	CASSALQVKLHNSPLHF
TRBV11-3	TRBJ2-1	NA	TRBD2	TGTGCCAGCAGTCCACGGGGGGTCCTTTCGAATGAGCAGTTCTTC	CASSPRGVLSNEQFF
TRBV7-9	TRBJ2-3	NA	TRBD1	TGTGCCAGCAGCTTAGTTCGGCGACAGGGGGAGCGTTACACGGATACGCAGTATTTT	CASSLVRRQGERYTDTQYF
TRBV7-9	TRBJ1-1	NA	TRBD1	TGTGCCAGCAGCTTTCTAGGGACAGTGGTCGAGACTGAAGCTTTCTTT	CASSFLGTVVETEAFF
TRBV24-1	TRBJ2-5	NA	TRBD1	TGTGCCACCAGTGACTCGGACAGGGAAGAGACCCAGTACTTC	CATSDSDREETQYF
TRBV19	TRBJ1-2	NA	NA	TGTGCCAGTAGTAGTCTCGGCGGACAAAACTATGGCTACACCTTC	CASSSLGGQNYGYTF
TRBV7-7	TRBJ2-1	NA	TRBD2	TGTGCTAGCAGCGCAGGGACTAGCGGGAGTGAAGAGCAGTTCTTC	CASSAGTSGSEEQFF
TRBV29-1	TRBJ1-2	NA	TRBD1	TGCAGCGAGGGGGCTGCTTATGGCTACACCTTC	CSEGAAYGYTF
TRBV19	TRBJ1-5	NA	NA	TGTGCCAGTAGTATCGGAGACGGCAATCAGCCCCAGCATTTT	CASSIGDGNQPQHF
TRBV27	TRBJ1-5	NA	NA	TGTGCCAGCAGTTTAGGAGGATCATATCAGCCCCAGCATTTT	CASSLGGSYQPQHF
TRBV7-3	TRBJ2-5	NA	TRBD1	TGTGCCAGCAGCCCCAGGGGGCCAGCGCTACAAGAGACCCAGTACTTC	CASSPRGPALQETQYF
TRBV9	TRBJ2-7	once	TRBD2	TGTGCCAGCAGCTCCACGACTAGCCCTCTGGGGGAGCAGTACTTC	CASSSTTSPLGEQYF
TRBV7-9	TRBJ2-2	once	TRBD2	TGTGCCGGGGAGCGGGAAAACACCGGGGAGCTGTTTTTT	CAGERENTGELFF
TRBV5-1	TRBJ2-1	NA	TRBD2	TGCGCCAGCAGCTTGGGGTGGCAGGGACTAGAGAGAAGTAGGCATGAGCAGTTCTTC	CASSLGWQGLERSRHEQFF
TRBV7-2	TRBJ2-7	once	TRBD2	TGTGCCAGCAGCTTAGGGCGGGGGAACTACGAGCAGTACTTC	CASSLGRGNYEQYF
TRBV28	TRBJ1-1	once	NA	TGTGCCAGCAGTGAAACGGGCACTGAAGCTTTCTTT	CASSETGTEAFF
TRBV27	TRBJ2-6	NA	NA	TGTGCCAGCAGTTCGGTCCCTAACTCTGGGGCCAACGTCCTGACTTTC	CASSSVPNSGANVLTF
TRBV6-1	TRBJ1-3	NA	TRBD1	TGTGCCAGCAGTGACAAGGGACAGGGATCTGGAAACACCATATATTTT	CASSDKGQGSGNTIYF